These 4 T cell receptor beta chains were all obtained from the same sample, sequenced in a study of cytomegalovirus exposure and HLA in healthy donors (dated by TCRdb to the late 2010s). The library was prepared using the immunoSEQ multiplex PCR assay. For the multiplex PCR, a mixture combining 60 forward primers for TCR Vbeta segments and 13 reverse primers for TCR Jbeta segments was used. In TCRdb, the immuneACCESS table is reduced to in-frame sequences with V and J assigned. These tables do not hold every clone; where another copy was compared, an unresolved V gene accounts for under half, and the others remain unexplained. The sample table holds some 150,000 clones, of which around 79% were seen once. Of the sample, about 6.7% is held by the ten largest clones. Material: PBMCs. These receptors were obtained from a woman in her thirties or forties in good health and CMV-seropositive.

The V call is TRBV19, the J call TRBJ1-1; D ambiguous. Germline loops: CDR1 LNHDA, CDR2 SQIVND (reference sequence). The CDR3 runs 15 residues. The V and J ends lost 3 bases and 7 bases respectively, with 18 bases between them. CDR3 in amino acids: CASSMLPGAGDEAFF. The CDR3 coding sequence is TGTGCCAGTAGTATGTTACCAGGTGCTGGCGATGAAGCTTTCTTT.

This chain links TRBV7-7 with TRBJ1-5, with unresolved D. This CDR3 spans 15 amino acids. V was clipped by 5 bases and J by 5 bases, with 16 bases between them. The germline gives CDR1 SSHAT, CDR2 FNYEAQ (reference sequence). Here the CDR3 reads CASSPRGGADQPQHF. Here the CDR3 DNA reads TGTGCCAGCAGCCCGCGGGGAGGAGCCGATCAGCCCCAGCATTTT.

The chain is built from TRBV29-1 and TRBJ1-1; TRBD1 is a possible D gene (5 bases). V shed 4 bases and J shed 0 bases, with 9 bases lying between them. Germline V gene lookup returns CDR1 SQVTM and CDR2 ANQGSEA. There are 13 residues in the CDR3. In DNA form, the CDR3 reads TGCAGCGTTGTAGGGGAAATGAACACTGAAGCTTTCTTT. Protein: CSVVGEMNTEAFF. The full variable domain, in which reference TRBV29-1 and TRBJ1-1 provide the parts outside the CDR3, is SAVISQKPSRDICQRGTSLTIQCQVDSQVTMMFWYRQQPGQSLTLIATANQGSEATYESGFVIDKFPISRPNLTFSTLTVSNMSPEDSSIYLCSVVGEMNTEAFFGQGTRLTVV.

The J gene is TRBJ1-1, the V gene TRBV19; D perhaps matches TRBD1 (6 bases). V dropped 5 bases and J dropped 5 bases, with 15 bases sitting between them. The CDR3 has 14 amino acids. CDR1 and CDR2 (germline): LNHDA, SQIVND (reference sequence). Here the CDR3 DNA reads TGTGCCAGTAGTGCCCCCGGGGGGCGTACTGAAGCTTTCTTT. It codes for CASSAPGGRTEAFF.